These T cell receptor beta chains were read from a single sample in a study of T cells in Graves' hyperthyroidism and ophthalmopathy. TCRdb reprocessed the multiplex PCR reads via MiXCR and lists one record per CDR3 protein. The table has a few hundred thousand distinct CDR3 sequences, approximately 14% seen once; the top ten hold about 7%. Sequenced: blood. All receptors derive from a woman aged 30 to 39 with Graves' hyperthyroidism. Each CDR3 is given with its conserved first and last residue. The order of the fields is V gene, D gene, J gene, clone size, CDR3 DNA, CDR3 protein. A D gene is named only where the DNA matches it firmly. The size entry is marked missing in some rows and otherwise reads once, few, many or a size class.

>TRBV7-9|NA|TRBJ1-2|many
TGTGCCAGCAGCTACGGATTCGACAGACGCATTGGAGGCTACACCTTC
CASSYGFDRRIGGYTF
>TRBV20-1|NA|TRBJ1-6|NA
TGCAGTGCTAGTCCTTCGACAGGTGGTGATTCACCCCTCCACTTT
CSASPSTGGDSPLHF
>TRBV2|TRBD2|TRBJ2-7|many
TGTGCCAGCAGAAAAACTCTAGCGGGAAGGTCCTACGAGCAGTACTTC
CASRKTLAGRSYEQYF
>TRBV29-1|TRBD1|TRBJ1-2|NA
TGCAGCGCCACACAGGGGGCCGACTATGGCTACACCTTC
CSATQGADYGYTF
>TRBV11-2|NA|TRBJ1-2|NA
TGTGCCAGCAGCTCAGGGACTTCCTGGGGCTACACCTTC
CASSSGTSWGYTF
>TRBV10-3|TRBD2|TRBJ2-1|NA
TGTGCCATCAGTGAGTCGGGTCTAGCGGGAGAGACTGAGCAGTTCTTC
CAISESGLAGETEQFF
>TRBV6-2/TRBV6-3|NA|TRBJ2-1|few
TGTGCCAGCAGTTGGGGTCTCTACAATGAGCAGTTCTTC
CASSWGLYNEQFF
>TRBV5-4|NA|TRBJ2-7|NA
TGTGCCAGCAGCTTTGACGTTGGAGGGGAGCAGTACTTC
CASSFDVGGEQYF
>TRBV27|TRBD1|TRBJ1-6|NA
TGTGCCAGCAGTTTACAGGACAGGGTTAATTCACCCCTCCACTTT
CASSLQDRVNSPLHF
>TRBV15|NA|TRBJ2-1|few
TGTGCCACCAGCAGAGCACGCACCTACAATGAGCAGTTCTTC
CATSRARTYNEQFF
>TRBV7-2|TRBD2|TRBJ2-7|many
TGTGCCAGCAGCACTAGCGGGAGGGTGTACGAGCAGTACTTC
CASSTSGRVYEQYF